A selection of T cell receptor beta chains follows, all from one sample in a study of beta chain features in type 1 diabetes. Data came from immunoSEQ multiplex PCR; TCRdb stores just in-frame clones and leaves some out. Among over 100,000 clones listed, almost 40% were seen once. Sequencing was done on a sample of stem cell memory CD4+ T cells from blood. The origin of the receptors is a woman under 30 in good health. Both conserved end residues are part of each CDR3. A D gene is named only where the DNA matches it firmly. Rows may omit the clone size; those that give it use once, few, many or a size class.

J	V	length	size	D	DNA	CDR3
TRBJ2-2	TRBV28	14	few	TRBD2	TGTGCCAGCGGACTAGCGAGTAACACCGGGGAGCTGTTTTTT	CASGLASNTGELFF
TRBJ1-1	TRBV20-1	11	.	.	TGCAGTGCTGGACCGGGAACTGAAGCTTTCTTT	CSAGPGTEAFF
TRBJ2-5	TRBV30	15	few	TRBD1	TGTGCCTGGGGTACCGGGACAGGGGGTAGAGAGACCCAGTACTTC	CAWGTGTGGRETQYF
TRBJ1-5	TRBV15	14	few	TRBD1	TGTGCCACCAGCAGAGCAGGGGGCGGTCAGCCCCAGCATTTT	CATSRAGGGQPQHF
TRBJ2-1	TRBV7-2	15	.	.	TGTGCCAGCAGCTTAAGGGCGGGCTCCTACAATGAGCAGTTCTTC	CASSLRAGSYNEQFF
TRBJ2-3	TRBV9	19	few	TRBD1	TGTGCCAGCAGCGTCACGGGACAGGGGATCCCTTTACACACAGATACGCAGTATTTT	CASSVTGQGIPLHTDTQYF
TRBJ2-7	TRBV4-3	14	.	TRBD2	TGCGCCAGCAGCCGAGTGCGGGGGGGCCACGAGCAGTACTTC	CASSRVRGGHEQYF
TRBJ2-1	TRBV4-1	15	.	TRBD2	TGCGCCAGCAGCCAGGGACTAGCGATCGACAATGAGCAGTTCTTC	CASSQGLAIDNEQFF
TRBJ1-5	TRBV7-2	16	few	TRBD1	TGTGCCAGCAGCCCCACGACAGGGAGAGGCAATCAGCCCCAGCATTTT	CASSPTTGRGNQPQHF
TRBJ2-1	TRBV5-4	14	.	.	TGTGCCAGCAGCTGGGGGGACAGACACAATGAGCAGTTCTTC	CASSWGDRHNEQFF
TRBJ2-5	TRBV10-1	13	few	TRBD1	TGCGCCAGCAGTTTAGGGGGCAGGGAGACCCAGTACTTC	CASSLGGRETQYF
TRBJ2-1	TRBV4-1	15	.	.	TGCGCCAGCAGCCAAGGGACAAGCTCCTACAATGAGCAGTTCTTC	CASSQGTSSYNEQFF
TRBJ2-1	TRBV6-6	14	few	TRBD2	TGTGCCGTATTCCGGGACTACGGATACAATGAGCAGTTCTTC	CAVFRDYGYNEQFF
TRBJ2-1	TRBV5-4	13	few	.	TGTGCCAGCAGCCCGGGTGTAGACAATGAGCAGTTCTTC	CASSPGVDNEQFF
TRBJ1-1	TRBV7-2	13	.	TRBD1	TGTGCCAGCAGCTGGACAGGGGGGTTAGAAGCTTTCTTT	CASSWTGGLEAFF
TRBJ1-2	TRBV30	16	.	TRBD1	TGTGCCTGGAATCTGGGACAGGGGGCGTTGAACTATGGCTACACCTTC	CAWNLGQGALNYGYTF
TRBJ1-2	TRBV7-2	14	few	.	TGTGCCAGCAGCTTCGACAGGTTTAGAGATGGCTACACCTTC	CASSFDRFRDGYTF
TRBJ1-2	TRBV14	15	.	.	TGTGCCAGCAGCCAAGATCTTAGGGCAGGGAATGGCTACACCTTC	CASSQDLRAGNGYTF
TRBJ2-3	TRBV6-5	14	.	.	TGTGCCAGCAGTTACTCGAGGCGCCCCGATACGCAGTATTTT	CASSYSRRPDTQYF
TRBJ2-5	TRBV29-1	13	.	.	TGCAGCGTTGAGGACACCCTCCAAGAGACCCAGTACTTC	CSVEDTLQETQYF
TRBJ2-1	TRBV14	16	few	.	TGTGCCAGCAGCCAAGTTCGGCGGCAACCCTACAATGAGCAGTTCTTC	CASSQVRRQPYNEQFF
TRBJ2-7	TRBV21-1	14	.	.	TGTGCCAGCAGCAAAACTGAACGAGGCTACGAGCAGTACTTC	CASSKTERGYEQYF
TRBJ2-7	TRBV7-9	14	few	.	TGTGCCAGCAGCGCAAGGGACTTTCAACACGAGCAGTACTTC	CASSARDFQHEQYF
TRBJ2-5	TRBV2	15	.	TRBD2	TGTGCCAGCAGTGGCTTCGCCGGGAGGGGAGAGACCCAGTACTTC	CASSGFAGRGETQYF
TRBJ2-3	TRBV28	15	.	TRBD2	TGTGCCAGCAGTTTTCCAGCGGGAGGGACAGATACGCAGTATTTT	CASSFPAGGTDTQYF
TRBJ2-1	TRBV14	15	.	.	TGTGCCAGCAGCCAAGAGGGTCCAGGACGGAGGGAGCAGTTCTTC	CASSQEGPGRREQFF
TRBJ2-7	TRBV11-2	15	.	TRBD1	TGTGCCAGCAGCCATGGACAGGTTAGCTCCTACGAGCAGTACTTC	CASSHGQVSSYEQYF